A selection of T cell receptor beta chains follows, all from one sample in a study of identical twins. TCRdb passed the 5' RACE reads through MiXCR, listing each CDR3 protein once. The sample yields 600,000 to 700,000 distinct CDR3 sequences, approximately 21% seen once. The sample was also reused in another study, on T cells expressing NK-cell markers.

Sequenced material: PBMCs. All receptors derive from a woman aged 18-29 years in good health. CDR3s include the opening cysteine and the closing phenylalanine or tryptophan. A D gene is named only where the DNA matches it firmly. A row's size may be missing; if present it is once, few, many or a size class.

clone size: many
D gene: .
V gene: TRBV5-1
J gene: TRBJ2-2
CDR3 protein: CASSPSGDTGELFF
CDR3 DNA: TGCGCCAGCAGCCCCAGTGGGGACACCGGGGAGCTGTTTTTT

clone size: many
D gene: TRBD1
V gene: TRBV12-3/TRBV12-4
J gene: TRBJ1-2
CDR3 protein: CASSLTGTGPYGYTF
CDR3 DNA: TGTGCCAGCAGTCTCACCGGGACAGGGCCTTATGGCTACACCTTC

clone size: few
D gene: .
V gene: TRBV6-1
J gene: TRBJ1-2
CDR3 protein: CASSSPDRANYGYTF
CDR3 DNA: TGTGCCAGCAGCAGTCCGGACCGTGCCAACTATGGCTACACCTTC

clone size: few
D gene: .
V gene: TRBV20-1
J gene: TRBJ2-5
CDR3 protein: CSARDMETQYF
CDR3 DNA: TGCAGTGCTAGAGATATGGAGACCCAGTACTTC

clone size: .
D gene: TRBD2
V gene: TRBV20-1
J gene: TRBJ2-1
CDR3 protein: CSAPGTTIMDEQFF
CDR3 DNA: TGCAGTGCTCCCGGGACTACCATTATGGATGAGCAGTTCTTC

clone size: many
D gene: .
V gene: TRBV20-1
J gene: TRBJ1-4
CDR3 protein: CGSRVREKLFF
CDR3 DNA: TGCGGCTCGAGAGTTCGTGAAAAACTGTTTTTT

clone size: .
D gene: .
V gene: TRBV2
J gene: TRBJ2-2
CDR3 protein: CARVDRYGGELFF
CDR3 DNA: TGTGCCAGGGTAGACAGATACGGCGGGGAGCTGTTTTTT

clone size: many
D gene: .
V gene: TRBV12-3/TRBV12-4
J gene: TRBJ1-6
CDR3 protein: CASSLGSNSPLHF
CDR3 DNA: TGTGCCAGCAGTCTAGGGAGTAATTCACCCCTCCACTTT

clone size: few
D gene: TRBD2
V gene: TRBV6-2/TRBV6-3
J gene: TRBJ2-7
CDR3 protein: CASSPLAGDEQYF
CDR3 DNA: TGTGCCAGCAGTCCCCTAGCGGGGGACGAGCAGTACTTC

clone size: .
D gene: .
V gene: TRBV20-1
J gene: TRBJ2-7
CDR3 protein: CSALRLGRRSEQYF
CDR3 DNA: TGCAGTGCTCTAAGACTAGGACGGCGTTCCGAGCAGTACTTC

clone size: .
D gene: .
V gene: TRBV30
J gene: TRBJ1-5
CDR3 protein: CAWSRLEGQPQHF
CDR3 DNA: TGTGCCTGGAGTCGCCTAGAGGGTCAGCCCCAGCATTTT

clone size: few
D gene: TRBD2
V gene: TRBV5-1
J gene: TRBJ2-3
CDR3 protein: CASSAAGTSGSYDTQYF
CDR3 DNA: TGCGCCAGCAGCGCCGCCGGGACTAGCGGGAGTTACGATACGCAGTATTTT

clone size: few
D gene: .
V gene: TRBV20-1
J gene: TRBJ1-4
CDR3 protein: CSAPGPAGQNEKLFF
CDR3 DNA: TGCAGTGCCCCTGGCCCGGCAGGGCAGAATGAAAAACTGTTTTTT